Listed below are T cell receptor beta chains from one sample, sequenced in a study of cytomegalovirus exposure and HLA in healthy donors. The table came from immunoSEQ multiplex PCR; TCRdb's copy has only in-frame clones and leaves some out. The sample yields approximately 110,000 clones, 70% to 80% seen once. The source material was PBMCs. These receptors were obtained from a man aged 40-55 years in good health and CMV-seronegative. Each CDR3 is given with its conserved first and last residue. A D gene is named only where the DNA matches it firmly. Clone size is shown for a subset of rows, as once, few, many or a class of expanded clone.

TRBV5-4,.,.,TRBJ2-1,CASAGGPQESYNEQFF,TGTGCCAGCGCAGGAGGACCCCAGGAATCCTACAATGAGCAGTTCTTC
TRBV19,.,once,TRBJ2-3,CASTPSSDTDTQYF,TGTGCCAGTACCCCTAGCTCCGACACAGATACGCAGTATTTT
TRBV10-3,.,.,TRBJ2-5,CAISGGETQYF,TGTGCCATCAGCGGAGGGGAGACCCAGTACTTC
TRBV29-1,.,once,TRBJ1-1,CSAPGANTEAFF,TGCAGCGCCCCGGGAGCGAACACTGAAGCTTTCTTT
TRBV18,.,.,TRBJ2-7,CASSPPERNYEQYF,TGTGCCAGCTCACCACCGGAGCGGAACTACGAGCAGTACTTC
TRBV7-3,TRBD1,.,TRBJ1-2,CASSLRRQGQHGYTF,TGTGCCAGCAGCTTACGGCGACAGGGTCAGCATGGCTACACCTTC
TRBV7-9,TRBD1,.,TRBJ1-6,CASRDRGRNSPLHF,TGTGCCAGCAGAGACAGGGGACGAAATTCACCCCTCCACTTT
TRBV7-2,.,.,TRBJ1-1,CASSLSISRTEAFF,TGTGCCAGCAGCTTGAGTATCTCCAGGACTGAAGCTTTCTTT
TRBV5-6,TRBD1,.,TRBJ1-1,CASSRTGTGVEAFF,TGTGCCAGCAGCCGAACCGGGACAGGGGTAGAAGCTTTCTTT
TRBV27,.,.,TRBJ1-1,CASRVFLNSEAFF,TGTGCCAGCAGGGTTTTTCTGAACAGTGAAGCTTTCTTT
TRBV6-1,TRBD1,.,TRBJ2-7,CASRSTGDPTYEQYF,TGTGCCAGCAGATCAACAGGGGACCCAACCTACGAGCAGTACTTC
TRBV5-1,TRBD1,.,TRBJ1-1,CASSLTPGTGGTEAFF,TGCGCCAGCAGCTTGACCCCAGGGACAGGGGGCACTGAAGCTTTCTTT
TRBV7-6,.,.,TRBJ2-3,CASSKITDTQYF,TGTGCCAGCAGCAAAATAACAGATACGCAGTATTTT
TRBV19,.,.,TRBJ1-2,CASMGGMDGYTF,TGTGCCAGTATGGGGGGTATGGATGGCTACACCTTC
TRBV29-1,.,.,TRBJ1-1,CSVGHMNTEAFF,TGCAGCGTGGGACACATGAACACTGAAGCTTTCTTT
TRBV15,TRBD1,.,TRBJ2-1,CATSRSRGTGPNEQFF,TGTGCCACCAGCAGATCTCGAGGGACAGGGCCCAATGAGCAGTTCTTC
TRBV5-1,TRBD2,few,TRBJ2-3,CASSPVGRGGSYGTDTQYF,TGCGCCAGCAGCCCGGTGGGGCGGGGGGGCAGCTATGGCACAGATACGCAGTATTTT
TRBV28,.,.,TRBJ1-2,CASSTTGISYGYTF,TGTGCCAGCAGTACTACAGGGATAAGCTATGGCTACACCTTC
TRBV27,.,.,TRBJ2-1,CASSFGHPLLNEQFF,TGTGCCAGCAGTTTCGGTCATCCCCTACTCAATGAGCAGTTCTTC
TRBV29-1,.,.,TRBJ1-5,CSVEADSNQPQHF,TGCAGCGTTGAGGCAGATAGCAATCAGCCCCAGCATTTT
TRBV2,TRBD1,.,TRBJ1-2,CASRNMRDRNYGYTF,TGTGCCAGCAGGAATATGAGGGACAGAAACTATGGCTACACCTTC
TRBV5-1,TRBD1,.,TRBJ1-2,CASSLGDREGYGYTF,TGCGCCAGCAGCTTAGGGGACAGGGAAGGGTATGGCTACACCTTC
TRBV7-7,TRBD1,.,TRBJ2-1,CASSLAREGALNEQFF,TGTGCCAGCAGCTTAGCGCGCGAGGGGGCCCTCAATGAGCAGTTCTTC
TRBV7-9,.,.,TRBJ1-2,CASSLNVANYGYTF,TGTGCCAGCAGCTTAAACGTAGCTAACTATGGCTACACCTTC
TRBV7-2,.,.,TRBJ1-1,CASSTGTEAFF,TGTGCCAGCAGCACGGGGACAGAAGCTTTCTTT
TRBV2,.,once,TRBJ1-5,CASSEEARYSNQPQHF,TGTGCCAGCAGTGAAGAAGCACGTTATAGCAATCAGCCCCAGCATTTT
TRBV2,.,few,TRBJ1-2,CASSLPPQGYTF,TGTGCCAGCAGTCTCCCCCCACAGGGCTACACCTTC
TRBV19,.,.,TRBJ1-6,CASRLVPGDNSPLHF,TGTGCCAGTAGGCTAGTCCCCGGGGATAATTCACCCCTCCACTTT
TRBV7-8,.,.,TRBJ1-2,CASSTYRDYGYTF,TGTGCCAGCAGCACATACAGGGATTATGGCTACACCTTC
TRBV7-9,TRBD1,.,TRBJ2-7,CAGCQGVSYEQYF,TGTGCCGGGTGCCAGGGGGTCTCCTACGAGCAGTACTTC
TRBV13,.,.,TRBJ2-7,CASSTGDPHEQYF,TGTGCCAGCAGCACCGGGGATCCGCACGAGCAGTACTTC
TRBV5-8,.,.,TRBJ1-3,CATGRGGRRLENTIYF,TGTGCCACCGGTAGAGGAGGGCGGCGTTTGGAAAACACCATATATTTT
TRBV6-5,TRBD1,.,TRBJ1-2,CASSAPGQTYGYTF,TGTGCCAGCAGCGCCCCGGGACAGACCTATGGCTACACCTTC
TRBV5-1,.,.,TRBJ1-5,CASSLEGALNQPQHF,TGCGCCAGCAGCTTGGAAGGGGCCCTCAATCAGCCCCAGCATTTT
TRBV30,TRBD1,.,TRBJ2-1,CAWGPWTGASYNEQFF,TGTGCCTGGGGCCCCTGGACAGGGGCCTCCTACAATGAGCAGTTCTTC
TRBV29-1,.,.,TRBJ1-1,CSGRQRNTEAFF,TGCAGCGGACGACAGAGGAACACTGAAGCTTTCTTT
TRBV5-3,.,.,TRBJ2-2,CARSTGQPFGANTGELFF,TGTGCCAGAAGCACCGGACAGCCCTTTGGGGCGAACACCGGGGAGCTGTTTTTT
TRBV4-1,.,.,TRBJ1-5,CASSQENGNQPQHF,TGCGCCAGCAGCCAAGAAAACGGGAATCAGCCCCAGCATTTT
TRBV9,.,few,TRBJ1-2,CASSVDREGYTF,TGTGCCAGCAGCGTAGACAGGGAGGGCTACACCTTC
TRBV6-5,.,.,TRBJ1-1,CASSYKQVSEAFF,TGTGCCAGCAGTTATAAACAGGTTTCTGAAGCTTTCTTT
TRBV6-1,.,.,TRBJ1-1,CASSEYLGGSEAFF,TGTGCCAGCAGTGAATATCTGGGGGGGTCTGAAGCTTTCTTT
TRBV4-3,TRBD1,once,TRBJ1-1,CASSQDTPGTGGTEAFF,TGCGCCAGCAGCCAAGATACCCCCGGGACAGGGGGCACTGAAGCTTTCTTT
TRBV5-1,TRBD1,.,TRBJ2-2,CASSLVTGVVAGELFF,TGCGCCAGCAGCTTGGTAACAGGGGTAGTTGCCGGGGAGCTGTTTTTT
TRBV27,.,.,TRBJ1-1,CASSLSRGGTEAFF,TGTGCCAGCAGTTTATCTCGTGGGGGGACTGAAGCTTTCTTT
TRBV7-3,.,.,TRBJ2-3,CASSTGVRDTQYF,TGTGCCAGCAGTACCGGGGTCAGGGATACGCAGTATTTT
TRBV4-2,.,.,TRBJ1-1,CASSHPPGLNTEAFF,TGTGCCAGCAGCCACCCTCCAGGCTTGAACACTGAAGCTTTCTTT
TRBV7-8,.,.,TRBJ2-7,CASSLEGSYGGSEQYF,TGTGCCAGCAGCTTAGAGGGCTCGTATGGGGGGTCCGAGCAGTACTTC
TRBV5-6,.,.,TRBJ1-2,CASSSGTLGGGYTF,TGTGCCAGCAGCTCGGGCACCCTGGGGGGTGGCTACACCTTC